The clone carrying this T cell receptor (beta chain) was seen more than once but under ten times. These data are taken from a study of immune characterization of retroperitoneal liposarcoma. Germline V gives CDR1 MNHNY, CDR2 SVGAGI (reference sequence). The CDR3 extends over 14 amino acids. TCRdb reprocessed the PCR reads with MiXCR, giving one entry per CDR3 protein. The table has thousands of distinct CDR3 sequences, about 47% seen once. This rearrangement joins TRBV6-6 to TRBJ2-1; 10 bases agree with TRBD2. The assigned J gene may be wrong: the sequence end matches TRBJ2-7 better. Sequencing was carried out using tumor tissue. The TCR was taken from a male donor with retroperitoneal liposarcoma. CDR3 amino acids: CASSSSGSGGEQYF. The CDR3 bases are TGTGCCAGCAGTTCTAGCGGGAGCGGTGGTGAGCAGTACTTC.